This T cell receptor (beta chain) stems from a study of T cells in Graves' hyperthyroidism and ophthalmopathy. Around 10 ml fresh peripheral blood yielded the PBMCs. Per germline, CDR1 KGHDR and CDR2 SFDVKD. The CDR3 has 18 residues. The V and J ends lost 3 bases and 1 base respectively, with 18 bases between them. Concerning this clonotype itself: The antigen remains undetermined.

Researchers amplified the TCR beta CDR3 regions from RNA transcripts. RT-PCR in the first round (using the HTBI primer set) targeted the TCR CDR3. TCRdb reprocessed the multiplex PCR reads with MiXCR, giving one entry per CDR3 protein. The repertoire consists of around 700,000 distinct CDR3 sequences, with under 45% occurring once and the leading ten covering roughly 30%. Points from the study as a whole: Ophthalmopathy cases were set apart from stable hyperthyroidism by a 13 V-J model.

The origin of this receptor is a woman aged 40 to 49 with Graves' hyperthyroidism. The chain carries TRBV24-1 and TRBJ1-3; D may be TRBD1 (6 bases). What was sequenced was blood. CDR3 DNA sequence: TGTGCCACCAGTGATAACCGTAAGAGGGGGATGTCTGGAAACACCATATATTTT. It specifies CATSDNRKRGMSGNTIYF.